This T cell receptor beta chain stems from a study of blood T cell repertoires in COVID-19. Study-wide context: Donors in the United States, Italy and Spain gave samples during acute or convalescent COVID-19. PBMCs, B-cell-depleted T cells, or T cells provided the cDNA or gDNA that made up the material.

The authors' processing: Quantification of nucleated cells was approximated via reference gene primer amplification. The repertoire was sequenced with immunoSEQ multiplex PCR; TCRdb's copy has only in-frame clones and lacks some. The V and J calls and clone size were taken over from that table, and D and trimming were inferred from the DNA. The sample has fewer than 120,000 clones, around 80% seen once. This clone was recorded once. Sequenced sample: peripheral blood. The clonotype originates from a woman aged 80 or over with acute or convalescent COVID-19.

The CDR3 nucleotides read TGTGCCAGCAGCTTGAGCATTAATGAGCAGTTCTTC. This sequence encodes CASSLSINEQFF. V gene TRBV7-9 combines with J gene TRBJ2-1; D ambiguous. In germline, CDR1 is SEHNR, CDR2 FQNEAQ (reference sequence). The CDR3 contains 12 residues. The V gene lost 3 bases and the J gene lost 7 bases, with 7 bases spanning the gap.